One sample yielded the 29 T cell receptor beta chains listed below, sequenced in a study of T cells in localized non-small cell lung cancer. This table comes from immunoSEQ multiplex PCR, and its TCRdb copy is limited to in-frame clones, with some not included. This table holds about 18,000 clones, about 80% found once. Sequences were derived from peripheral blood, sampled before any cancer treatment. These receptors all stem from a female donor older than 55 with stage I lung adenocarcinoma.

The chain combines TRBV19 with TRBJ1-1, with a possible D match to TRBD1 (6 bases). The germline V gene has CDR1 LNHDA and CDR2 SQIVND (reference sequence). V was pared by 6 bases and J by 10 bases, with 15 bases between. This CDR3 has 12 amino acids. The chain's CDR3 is CASSPRGEGAFF. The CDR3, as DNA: TGTGCCAGTAGCCCCAGGGGAGAAGGAGCTTTCTTT.

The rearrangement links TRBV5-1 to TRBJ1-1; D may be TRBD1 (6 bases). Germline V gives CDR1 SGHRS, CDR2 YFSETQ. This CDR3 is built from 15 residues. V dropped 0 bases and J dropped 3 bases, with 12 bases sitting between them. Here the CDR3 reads CASSLVTGADTEAFF. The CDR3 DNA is TGCGCCAGCAGCTTGGTCACGGGGGCTGACACTGAAGCTTTCTTT.

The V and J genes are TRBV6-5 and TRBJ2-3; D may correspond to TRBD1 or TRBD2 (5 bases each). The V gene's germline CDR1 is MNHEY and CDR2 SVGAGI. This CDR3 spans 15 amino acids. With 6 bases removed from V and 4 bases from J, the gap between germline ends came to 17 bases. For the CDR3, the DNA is TGTGCCAGCAGACTTGACTACCGAGGGGCAGATACGCAGTATTTT. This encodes CASRLDYRGADTQYF.

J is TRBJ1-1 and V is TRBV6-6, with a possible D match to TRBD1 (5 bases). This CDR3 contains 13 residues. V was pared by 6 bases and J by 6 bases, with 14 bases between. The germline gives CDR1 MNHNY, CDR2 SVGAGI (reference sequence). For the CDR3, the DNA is TGTGCCAGCAGACCTTCAGGGAATTCTGAAGCTTTCTTT. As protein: CASRPSGNSEAFF.

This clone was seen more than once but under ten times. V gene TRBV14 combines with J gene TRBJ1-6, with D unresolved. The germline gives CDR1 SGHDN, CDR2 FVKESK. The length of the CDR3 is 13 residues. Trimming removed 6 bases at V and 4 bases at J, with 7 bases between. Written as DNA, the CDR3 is TGTGCCAGCAGTCCACAGTATAATTCACCCCTCCACTTT. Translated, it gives CASSPQYNSPLHF.

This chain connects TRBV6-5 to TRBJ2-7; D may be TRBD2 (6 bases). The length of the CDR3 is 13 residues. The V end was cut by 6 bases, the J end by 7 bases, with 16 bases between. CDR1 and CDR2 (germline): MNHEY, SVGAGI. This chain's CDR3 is CASSGTGAWEQYF. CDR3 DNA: TGTGCCAGCAGCGGGACGGGAGCTTGGGAGCAGTACTTC.

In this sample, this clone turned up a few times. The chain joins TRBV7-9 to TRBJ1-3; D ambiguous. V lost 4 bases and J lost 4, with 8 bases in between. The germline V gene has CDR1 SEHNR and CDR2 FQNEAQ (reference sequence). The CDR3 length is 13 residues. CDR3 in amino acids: CASSSERGNTIYF. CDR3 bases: TGTGCCAGCAGCTCGGAAAGGGGAAACACCATATATTTT.

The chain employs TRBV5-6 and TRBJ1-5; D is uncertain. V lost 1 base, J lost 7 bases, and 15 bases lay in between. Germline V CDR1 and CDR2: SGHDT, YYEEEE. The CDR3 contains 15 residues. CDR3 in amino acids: CASSLRQTLGQPQHF. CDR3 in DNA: TGTGCCAGCAGCTTGCGGCAGACTCTTGGACAGCCCCAGCATTTT.

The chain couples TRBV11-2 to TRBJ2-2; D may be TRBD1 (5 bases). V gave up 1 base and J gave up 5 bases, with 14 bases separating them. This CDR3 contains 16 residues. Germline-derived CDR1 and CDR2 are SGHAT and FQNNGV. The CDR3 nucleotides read TGTGCCAGCAGCTTAGTGGCAGGGATGGGGACCGGGGAGCTGTTTTTT. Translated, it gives CASSLVAGMGTGELFF.

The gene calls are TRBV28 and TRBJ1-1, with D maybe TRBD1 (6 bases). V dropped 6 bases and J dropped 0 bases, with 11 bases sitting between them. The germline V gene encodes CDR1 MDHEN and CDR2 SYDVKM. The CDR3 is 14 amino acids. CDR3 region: CASSRTGMNTEAFF. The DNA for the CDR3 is TGTGCCAGCAGCAGAACAGGGATGAACACTGAAGCTTTCTTT.

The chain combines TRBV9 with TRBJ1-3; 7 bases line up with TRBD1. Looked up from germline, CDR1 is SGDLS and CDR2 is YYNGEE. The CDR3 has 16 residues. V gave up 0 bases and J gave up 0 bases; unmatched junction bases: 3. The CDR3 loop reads CASSVEGTVSGNTIYF. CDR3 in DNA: TGTGCCAGCAGCGTAGAAGGGACAGTCTCTGGAAACACCATATATTTT.

CDR3 amino acids: CASSYSAGRGYGYTF. The CDR3 DNA reads as TGTGCCAGCAGTTACTCGGCGGGCAGGGGCTATGGCTACACCTTC. The V and J genes are TRBV6-5 and TRBJ1-2, with D maybe TRBD1 (6 bases). Deletions cut 0 bases from V and 4 bases from J, with 12 bases between. The CDR3 covers 15 residues. CDR1 MNHEY and CDR2 SVGAGI come from the germline V gene.

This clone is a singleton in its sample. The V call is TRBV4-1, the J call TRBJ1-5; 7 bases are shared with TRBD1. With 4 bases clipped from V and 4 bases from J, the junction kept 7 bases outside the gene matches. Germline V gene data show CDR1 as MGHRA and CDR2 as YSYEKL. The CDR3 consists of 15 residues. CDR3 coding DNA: TGCGCCAGCAGCCCTAGTGCAGGGGGGAATCAGCCCCAGCATTTT. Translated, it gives CASSPSAGGNQPQHF.

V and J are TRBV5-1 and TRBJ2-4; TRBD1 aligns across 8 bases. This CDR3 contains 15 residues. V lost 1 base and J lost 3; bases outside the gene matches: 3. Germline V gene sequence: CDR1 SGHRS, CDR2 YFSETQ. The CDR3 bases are TGCGCCAGCAGCTTGCAAACAGGGGGCAAAAACATTCAGTACTTC. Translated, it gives CASSLQTGGKNIQYF.

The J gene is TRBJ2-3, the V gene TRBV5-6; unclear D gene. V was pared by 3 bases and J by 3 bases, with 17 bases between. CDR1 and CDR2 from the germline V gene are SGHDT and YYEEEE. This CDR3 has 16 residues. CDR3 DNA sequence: TGTGCCAGCAGCTCGAGATCCACTGGGAATACAGATACGCAGTATTTT. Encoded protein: CASSSRSTGNTDTQYF.

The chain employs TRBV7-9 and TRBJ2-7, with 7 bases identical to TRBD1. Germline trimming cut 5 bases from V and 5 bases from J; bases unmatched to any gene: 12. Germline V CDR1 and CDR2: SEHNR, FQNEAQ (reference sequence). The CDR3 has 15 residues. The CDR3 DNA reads TGTGCCAGCAGCCACACCGGGACAGAGGACCACGAGCAGTACTTC. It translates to CASSHTGTEDHEQYF.

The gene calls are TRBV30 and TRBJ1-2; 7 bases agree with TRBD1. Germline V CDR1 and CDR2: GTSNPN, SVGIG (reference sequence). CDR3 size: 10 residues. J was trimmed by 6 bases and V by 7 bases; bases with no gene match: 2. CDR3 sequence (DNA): TGTGCCTCACAGGGGAATGGCTACACCTTC. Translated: CASQGNGYTF. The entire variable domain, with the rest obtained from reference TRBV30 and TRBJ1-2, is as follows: SQTIHQWPATLVQPVGSPLSLECTVEGTSNPNLYWYRQAAGRGLQLLFYSVGIGQISSEVPQNLSASRPQDRQFILSSKKLLLSDSGFYLCASQGNGYTFGSGTRLTVV.

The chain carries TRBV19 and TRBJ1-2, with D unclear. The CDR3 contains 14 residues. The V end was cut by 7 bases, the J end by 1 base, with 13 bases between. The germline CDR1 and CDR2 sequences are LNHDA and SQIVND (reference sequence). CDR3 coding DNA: TGTGCCAGTAAGAATGGCAGGATTAACTATGGCTACACCTTC. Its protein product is CASKNGRINYGYTF.

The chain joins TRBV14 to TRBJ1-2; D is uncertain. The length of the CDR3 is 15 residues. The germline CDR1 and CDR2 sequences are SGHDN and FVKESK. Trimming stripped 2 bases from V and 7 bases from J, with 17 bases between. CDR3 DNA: TGTGCCAGCAGCCAAAGCTCAGTTTCACCGGGTGGCTACACCTTC. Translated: CASSQSSVSPGGYTF.

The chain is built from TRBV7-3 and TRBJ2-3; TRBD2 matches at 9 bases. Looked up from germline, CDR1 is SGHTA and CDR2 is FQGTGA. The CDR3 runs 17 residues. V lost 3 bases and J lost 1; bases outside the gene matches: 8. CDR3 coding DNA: TGTGCCAGCAGCTTCTTAGCAGCGGGGGGACGCACAGATACGCAGTATTTT. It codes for CASSFLAAGGRTDTQYF. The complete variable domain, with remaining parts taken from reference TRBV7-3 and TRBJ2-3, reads GAGVSQTPSNKVTEKGKYVELRCDPISGHTALYWYRQSLGQGPEFLIYFQGTGAADDSGLPNDRFFAVRPEGSVSTLKIQRTERGDSAVYLCASSFLAAGGRTDTQYFGPGTRLTVL.

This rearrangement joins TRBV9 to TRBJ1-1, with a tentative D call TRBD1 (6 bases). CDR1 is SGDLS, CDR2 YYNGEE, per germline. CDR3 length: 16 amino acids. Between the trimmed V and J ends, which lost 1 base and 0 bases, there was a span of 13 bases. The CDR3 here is CASSVNTGRMNTEAFF. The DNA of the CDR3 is TGTGCCAGCAGCGTAAACACAGGGAGGATGAACACTGAAGCTTTCTTT. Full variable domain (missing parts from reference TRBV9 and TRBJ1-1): DSGVTQTPKHLITATGQRVTLRCSPRSGDLSVYWYQQSLDQGLQFLIQYYNGEERAKGNILERFSAQQFPDLHSELNLSSLELGDSALYFCASSVNTGRMNTEAFFGQGTRLTVV.

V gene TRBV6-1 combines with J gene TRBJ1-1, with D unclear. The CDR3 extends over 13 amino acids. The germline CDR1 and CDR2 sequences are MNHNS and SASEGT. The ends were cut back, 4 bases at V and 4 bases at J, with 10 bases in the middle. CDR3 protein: CASSGRPGTEAFF. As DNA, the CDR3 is TGTGCCAGCAGTGGACGGCCTGGCACTGAAGCTTTCTTT.

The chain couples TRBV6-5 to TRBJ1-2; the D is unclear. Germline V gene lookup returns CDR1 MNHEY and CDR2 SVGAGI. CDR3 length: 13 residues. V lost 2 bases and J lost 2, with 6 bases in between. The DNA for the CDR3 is TGTGCCAGCAGTTACACGTCGAACTATGGCTACACCTTC. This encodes CASSYTSNYGYTF.

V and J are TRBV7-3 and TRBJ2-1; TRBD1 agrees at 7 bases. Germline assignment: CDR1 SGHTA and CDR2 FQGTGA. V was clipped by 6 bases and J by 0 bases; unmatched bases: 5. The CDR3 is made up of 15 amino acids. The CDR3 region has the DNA TGTGCCAGCAGAATGACAGGGAGCTCCTACAATGAGCAGTTCTTC. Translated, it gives CASRMTGSSYNEQFF.

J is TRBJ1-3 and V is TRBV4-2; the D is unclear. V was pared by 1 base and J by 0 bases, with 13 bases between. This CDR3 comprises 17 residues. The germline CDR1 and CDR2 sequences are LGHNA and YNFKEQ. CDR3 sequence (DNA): TGTGCCAGCAGCCAAGCGGGAGGGCTTAACTCTGGAAACACCATATATTTT. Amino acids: CASSQAGGLNSGNTIYF.

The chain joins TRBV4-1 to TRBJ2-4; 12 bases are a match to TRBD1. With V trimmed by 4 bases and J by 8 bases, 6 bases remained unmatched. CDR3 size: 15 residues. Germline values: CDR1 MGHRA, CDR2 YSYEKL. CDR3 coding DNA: TGCGCCAGCAGCCCCGACCGGGACAGGGGGCACATTCAGTACTTC. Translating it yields CASSPDRDRGHIQYF.

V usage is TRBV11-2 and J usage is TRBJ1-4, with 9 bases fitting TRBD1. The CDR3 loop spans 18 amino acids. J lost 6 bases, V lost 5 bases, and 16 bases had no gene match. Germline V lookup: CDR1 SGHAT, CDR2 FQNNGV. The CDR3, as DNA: TGTGCCAGCAGCGGAGGGGCGGGACAGGGCTCCCTTGATGAAAAACTGTTTTTT. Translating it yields CASSGGAGQGSLDEKLFF.

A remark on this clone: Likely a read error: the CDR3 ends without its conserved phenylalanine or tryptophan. This chain's CDR3 is CASSPSGQGAGGYTL. The DNA of the CDR3 is TGTGCCAGCTCACCTTCTGGACAGGGGGCAGGGGGCTACACCCTC. V is TRBV18 and J is TRBJ1-2; TRBD1 matches 11 bases. Germline V CDR1 and CDR2: KGHSH, LQKENI. The CDR3 is made up of 15 amino acids. After removal of 3 bases from V and 8 bases from J, the junction contained 8 bases not matched to a gene.

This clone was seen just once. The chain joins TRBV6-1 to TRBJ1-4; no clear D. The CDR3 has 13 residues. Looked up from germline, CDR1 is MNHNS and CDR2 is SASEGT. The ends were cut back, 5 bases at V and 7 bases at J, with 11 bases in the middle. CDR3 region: CASSTWTGEKLFF. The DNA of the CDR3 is TGTGCCAGCAGTACCTGGACGGGTGAAAAACTGTTTTTT.